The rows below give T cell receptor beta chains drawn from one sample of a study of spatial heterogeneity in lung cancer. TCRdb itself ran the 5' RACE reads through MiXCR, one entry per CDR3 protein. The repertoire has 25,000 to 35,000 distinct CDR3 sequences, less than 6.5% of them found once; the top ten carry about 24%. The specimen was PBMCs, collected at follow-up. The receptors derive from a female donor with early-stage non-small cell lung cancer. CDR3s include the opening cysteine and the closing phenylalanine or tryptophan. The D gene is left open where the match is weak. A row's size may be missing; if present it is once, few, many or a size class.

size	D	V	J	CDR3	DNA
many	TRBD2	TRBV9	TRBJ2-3	CASSVRGSKSDTQYF	TGTGCCAGCAGCGTGCGCGGGAGTAAATCAGATACGCAGTATTTT
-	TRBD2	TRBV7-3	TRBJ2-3	CASSPRAGGTDTQYF	TGTGCCAGCAGCCCCCGAGCGGGAGGCACAGATACGCAGTATTTT
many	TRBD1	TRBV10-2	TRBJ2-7	CASSSDRDYEQYF	TGCGCCAGCAGTTCGGACAGGGACTACGAGCAGTACTTC
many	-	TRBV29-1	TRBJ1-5	CSVDRGMGDQPQHF	TGCAGCGTTGATCGAGGCATGGGGGATCAGCCCCAGCATTTT
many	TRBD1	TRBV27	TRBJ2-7	CASKRTGASYEQYF	TGTGCCAGCAAGAGGACAGGGGCCTCCTACGAGCAGTACTTC
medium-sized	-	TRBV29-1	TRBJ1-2	CSVELNYGYTF	TGCAGCGTTGAATTAAACTATGGCTACACCTTC
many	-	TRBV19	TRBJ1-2	CASSPSGARDGYTF	TGTGCCAGTAGTCCCTCGGGGGCAAGGGATGGCTACACCTTC
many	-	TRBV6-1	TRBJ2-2	CASSEVAGRSTGELFF	TGTGCCAGCAGTGAAGTTGCCGGACGCTCTACCGGGGAGCTGTTTTTT
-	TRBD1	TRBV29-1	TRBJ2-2	CSVAGTVNTGELFF	TGCAGCGTTGCTGGGACAGTTAACACCGGGGAGCTGTTTTTT
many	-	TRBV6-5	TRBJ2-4	CASSSARDLTFENIQYF	TGTGCCAGCAGTTCCGCCCGGGACCTAACATTTGAAAACATTCAGTACTTC
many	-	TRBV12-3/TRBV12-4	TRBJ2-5	CASTYGETQYF	TGTGCCAGCACTTACGGGGAGACCCAGTACTTC
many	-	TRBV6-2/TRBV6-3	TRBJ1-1	CASSYDRVRTEAFF	TGTGCCAGCAGTTACGATAGGGTTCGGACTGAAGCTTTCTTT
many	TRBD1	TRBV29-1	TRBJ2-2	CSATGAANTGELFF	TGCAGCGCGACAGGGGCCGCGAACACCGGGGAGCTGTTTTTT
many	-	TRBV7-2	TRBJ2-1	CASSSQGYNEQFF	TGTGCCAGCAGCTCACAGGGATACAATGAGCAGTTCTTC
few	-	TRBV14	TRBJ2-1	CASSQDRVVEFF	TGTGCCAGCAGCCAAGATCGTGTCGTTGAGTTCTTC
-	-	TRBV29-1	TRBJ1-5	CSVEEGGDQPQHF	TGCAGCGTTGAAGAAGGGGGGGATCAGCCCCAGCATTTT
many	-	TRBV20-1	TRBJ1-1	CSARVGRDTEAFF	TGCAGTGCTAGAGTGGGAAGGGACACTGAAGCTTTCTTT
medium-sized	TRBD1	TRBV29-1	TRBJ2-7	CSVETGQGAIRYF	TGCAGCGTTGAAACGGGACAGGGGGCTATCAGGTACTTC
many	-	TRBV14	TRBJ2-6	CASSQARGYGANVLTF	TGTGCCAGCAGCCAAGCGAGGGGGTATGGGGCCAACGTCCTGACTTTC
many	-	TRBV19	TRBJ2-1	CASSNRGWNEQFF	TGTGCCAGTAGCAATAGGGGATGGAATGAGCAGTTCTTC
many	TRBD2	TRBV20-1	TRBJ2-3	CSAIGVAGETDTQYF	TGCAGTGCCATTGGGGTGGCGGGGGAGACAGATACGCAGTATTTT
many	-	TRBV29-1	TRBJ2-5	CSVREQETQYF	TGCAGCGTTAGAGAGCAAGAGACCCAGTACTTC
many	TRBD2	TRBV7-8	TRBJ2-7	CASSLALAGTYEQYF	TGTGCCAGCAGCTTAGCACTAGCGGGGACCTACGAGCAGTACTTC
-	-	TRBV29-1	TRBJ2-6	CSVTASSGANVLTF	TGCAGCGTTACAGCAAGCTCTGGGGCCAACGTCCTGACTTTC
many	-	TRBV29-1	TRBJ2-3	CSVEMGAGYTDTQYF	TGCAGCGTTGAAATGGGGGCAGGGTACACAGATACGCAGTATTTT
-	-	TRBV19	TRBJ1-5	CASSTDPDSYQPQHF	TGTGCCAGTAGTACCGACCCGGACAGCTATCAGCCCCAGCATTTT
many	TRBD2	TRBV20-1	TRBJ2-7	CSASLASGAGEQYF	TGCAGTGCTAGTCTGGCTAGCGGGGCAGGCGAGCAGTACTTC
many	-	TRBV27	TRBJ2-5	CASSLSFKGRFQETQYF	TGTGCCAGCAGTTTATCCTTTAAGGGCCGTTTCCAAGAGACCCAGTACTTC